Below, 5 T cell receptor beta chains from the same sample are listed, as sequenced in a study of Graves' ophthalmopathy and Graves' hyperthyroidism. TCR beta CDR3 amplification used RNA transcripts. HTBI primers were used in a first-round RT-PCR, which preceded a second-round multiplex PCR. TCRdb reanalysed the multiplex PCR reads using MiXCR and keeps one entry per CDR3 protein. The sample lists about 700,000 distinct CDR3 sequences; 35% to 50% were seen once. The source material was peripheral blood. The receptors derive from an adult man with Graves' ophthalmopathy.

This clonotype was counted between two and nine times. This chain connects TRBV7-2 to TRBJ2-2; TRBD1 or TRBD2 may be the D gene (5 bases each). V shed 7 bases and J shed 3 bases, with 12 bases lying between them. The length of the CDR3 is 14 residues. Per germline, CDR1 SGHTA and CDR2 FQGNSA. CDR3 coding DNA: TGTGCCAGCAAACCTGGGACCGACACCGGGGAGCTGTTTTTT. Protein product: CASKPGTDTGELFF.

This clonotype came up a few times. The genes are TRBV19 and TRBJ2-7; 7 bases are a match to TRBD2. This CDR3 comprises 15 residues. Germline trimming cut 0 bases from V and 1 base from J; bases unmatched to any gene: 3. Germline V CDR1 and CDR2: LNHDA, SQIVND (reference sequence). The CDR3 loop reads CASSIDRGESYEQYF. CDR3 nucleotide sequence: TGTGCCAGTAGTATAGATCGGGGGGAATCCTACGAGCAGTACTTC.

This chain links TRBV19 with TRBJ1-5; 8 bases map to TRBD1. V trimming: 8 bases; J trimming: 2 bases; junction bases outside the gene matches: 8. The CDR3 is 15 residues long. Germline-derived CDR1 and CDR2 are LNHDA and SQIVND (reference sequence). The CDR3 loop reads CASRQGNEGNQPQHF. The CDR3 nucleotides are TGTGCCAGTCGACAGGGGAACGAAGGCAATCAGCCCCAGCATTTT.

Many counts were recorded for this clonotype. The genes are TRBV12-3 or TRBV12-4 and TRBJ2-7; D may be TRBD1 (7 bases). This CDR3 has 15 residues. V was shortened by 5 bases and J by 0 bases, with 14 bases between the two germline ends. The CDR3 coding sequence is TGTGCCAGCAGTAGTTGGCGGGACAGCTCCTACGAGCAGTACTTC. Its translation: CASSSWRDSSYEQYF.

This clonotype was detected only a few times. The rearrangement joins TRBV6-6 to TRBJ2-5, with no clear D. CDR3 length equals 15 residues. Trimming stripped 1 base from V and 2 bases from J, with 11 bases between. In germline, CDR1 is MNHNY, CDR2 SVGAGI (reference sequence). The CDR3 DNA sequence: TGTGCCAGCAGTTACTATGGTTCTATACAAGAGACCCAGTACTTC. Amino acid sequence: CASSYYGSIQETQYF.